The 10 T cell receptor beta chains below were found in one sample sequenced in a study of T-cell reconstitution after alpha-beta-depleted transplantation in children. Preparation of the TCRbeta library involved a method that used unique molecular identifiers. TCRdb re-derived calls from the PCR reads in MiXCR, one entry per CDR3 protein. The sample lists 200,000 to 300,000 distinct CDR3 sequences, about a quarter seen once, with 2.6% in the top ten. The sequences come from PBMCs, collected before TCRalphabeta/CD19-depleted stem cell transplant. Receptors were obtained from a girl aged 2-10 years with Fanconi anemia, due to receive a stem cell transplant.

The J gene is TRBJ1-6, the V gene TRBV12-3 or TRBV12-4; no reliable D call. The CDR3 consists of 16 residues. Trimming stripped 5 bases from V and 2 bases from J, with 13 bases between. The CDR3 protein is CASSPPGRAYNSPLHF. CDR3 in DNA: TGTGCCAGCAGTCCCCCGGGGAGGGCCTATAATTCACCCCTCCACTTT.

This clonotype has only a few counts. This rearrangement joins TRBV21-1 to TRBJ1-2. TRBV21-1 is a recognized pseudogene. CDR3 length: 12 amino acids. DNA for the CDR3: TGTGCCAGCAGCAATCCAATATATGGCTACACCTTC. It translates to CASSNPIYGYTF.

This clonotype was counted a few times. The CDR3 spells CASSLDYSGELFF. The CDR3 coding sequence is TGTGCCAGCAGCTTAGACTATTCCGGGGAGCTGTTTTTT. The chain combines TRBV7-2 with TRBJ2-2; D uncertain. CDR3 length equals 13 residues. V lost 1 base and J 6 bases, leaving 6 bases between the germline ends. Germline values: CDR1 SGHTA, CDR2 FQGNSA.

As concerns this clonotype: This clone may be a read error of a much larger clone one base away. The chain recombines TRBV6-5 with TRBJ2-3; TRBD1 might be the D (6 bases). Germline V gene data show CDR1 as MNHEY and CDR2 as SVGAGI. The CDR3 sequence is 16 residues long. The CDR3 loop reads CASNYSGQFHTDTQYF. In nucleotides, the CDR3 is TGTGCCAGCAATTACTCTGGACAGTTTCACACAGATACGCAGTATTTT.

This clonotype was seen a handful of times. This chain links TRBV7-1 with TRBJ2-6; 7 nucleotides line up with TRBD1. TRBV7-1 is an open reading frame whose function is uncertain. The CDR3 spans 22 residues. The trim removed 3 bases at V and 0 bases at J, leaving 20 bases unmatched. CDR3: CASSSLFVTGVASGSGANVLTF. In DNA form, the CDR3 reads TGTGCCAGCAGCTCCCTTTTCGTCACAGGGGTCGCCTCGGGCTCTGGGGCCAACGTCCTGACTTTC.

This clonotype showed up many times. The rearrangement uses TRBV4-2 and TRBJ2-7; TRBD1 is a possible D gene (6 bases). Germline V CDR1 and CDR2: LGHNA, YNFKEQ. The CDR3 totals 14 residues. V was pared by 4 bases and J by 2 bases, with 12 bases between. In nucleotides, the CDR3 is TGTGCCAGCAGCCCTCGGACAGCACCCTACGAGCAGTACTTC. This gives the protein CASSPRTAPYEQYF.

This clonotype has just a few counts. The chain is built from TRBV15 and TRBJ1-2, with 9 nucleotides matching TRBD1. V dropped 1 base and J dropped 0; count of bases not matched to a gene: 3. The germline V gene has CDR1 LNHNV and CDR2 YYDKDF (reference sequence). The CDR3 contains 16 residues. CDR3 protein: CATSRVRTGANYGYTF. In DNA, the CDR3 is TGTGCCACCAGCAGAGTAAGGACAGGGGCTAACTATGGCTACACCTTC.

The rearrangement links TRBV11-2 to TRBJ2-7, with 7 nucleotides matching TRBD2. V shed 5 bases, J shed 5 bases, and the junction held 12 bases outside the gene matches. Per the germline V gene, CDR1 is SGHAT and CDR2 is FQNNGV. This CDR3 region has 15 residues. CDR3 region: CASSLSTSRGDEQYF. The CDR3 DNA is TGTGCCAGCAGCCTCTCGACTAGCCGGGGGGACGAGCAGTACTTC.

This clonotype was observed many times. As DNA, the CDR3 is TGTGCCAGCAGTTTAGTTCCAGCGGGAGCCACAGATACGCAGTATTTT. This encodes CASSLVPAGATDTQYF. The V and J genes are TRBV12-3 or TRBV12-4 and TRBJ2-3, with 8 bases aligning to TRBD2. The CDR3 sequence is 16 residues long. J lost 2 bases, V lost 1 base, and 5 bases had no gene match.

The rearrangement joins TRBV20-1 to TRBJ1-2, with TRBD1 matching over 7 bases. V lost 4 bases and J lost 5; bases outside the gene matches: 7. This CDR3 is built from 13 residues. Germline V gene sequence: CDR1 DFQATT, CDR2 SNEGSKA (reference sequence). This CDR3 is CSAIRQGGYGYTF. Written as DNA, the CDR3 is TGCAGTGCTATAAGACAGGGAGGGTATGGCTACACCTTC.